This T cell receptor beta chain was recovered during a study of blood T cell repertoires in COVID-19 (dated by TCRdb to 2020 to 2021). Turning to the overall study: Samples from collaborators originated in the United States, Italy and Spain and spanned both the acute and convalescent phases of COVID-19. Deeply sampled blood TCRbeta repertoires from subjects exposed to, actively infected with, or recovered from COVID-19 were included in the dataset. The repertoires were released in a freely available public database meant as a resource for research on the immune response to SARS-CoV-2. Samples were obtained from the ongoing ImmuneRACE study (first 160 participants) and from about 1,300 subjects provided by 6 global collaborators. A de-identified subject ID, COVID-19 status, age in years and sex were almost always included in the sample metadata. HLA class I and class II types, where available, came from metadata supplied by the sample provider rather than from assay-based typing. The prospective study material was composed of cDNA or gDNA derived from T cells, B-cell-depleted T cells, or PBMCs.

Clipping removes 0 bases from V and 8 bases from J, with 3 as the unmatched junction base count. CDR1 and CDR2 are drawn from the germline V gene: KGHSH, LQKENI. The cysteine opens and the phenylalanine closes a CDR3 of 15 amino acids. Only the CDR3 region is kept as DNA, spanning 45 bases read in frame from base 1. The paper's findings and limits, for the study overall: How much clinical and demographic metadata was included differed by source and by participant, and the metadata was provided uncurated.

The immunoSEQ Assay, a bias-controlled multiplex PCR, was used to amplify TCRbeta CDR3 regions from genomic DNA. From the authors' description of their analysis: Within the assay, amplification of reference gene primers was used to estimate how many nucleated cells each sample contained. To quantify the absolute abundance of each unique TCRbeta CDR3 rearrangement, sequence reads were collapsed and filtered. For each sample, productive Simpson clonality was calculated as the square root of Simpson's diversity index over productive rearrangements. Entries here come from immuneACCESS through TCRdb and include only in-frame sequences with V and J called. Some clones fail to appear in such tables; in the studies checked, an unresolved V gene covers under half of the shortfall, and the cause of the remainder is unknown. Clonal size and the V and J genes are those of that table, whereas D and trimming came from the DNA. The sample has some 150,000 clones on record, 70% to 90% of them singletons. About 1.2% of the sample rests with the top ten.

A remark on this clone: Its antigen is not yet known. Base qualities are not recorded, but no much larger clone differs from it by a single base.

A second Seattle source provided samples from volunteer blood donors who had recovered from COVID-19. Collaborating institutions collected whole blood in K2EDTA tubes following their own protocols. For TCRbeta analysis, collaborators shipped samples as frozen whole blood, isolated PBMCs, or DNA extracted from either of those sample types. The clonotype was recovered from a man in his sixties who had recovered from COVID-19. Material: peripheral blood. The chain is encoded by TRBV18 joined to TRBJ2-4, with TRBD2 identical over 11 junction bases. The CDR3 region reads CASSPPTSGGDIQYF. The DNA reads TGTGCCAGCTCACCACCCACTAGCGGGGGCGACATTCAGTACTTC.